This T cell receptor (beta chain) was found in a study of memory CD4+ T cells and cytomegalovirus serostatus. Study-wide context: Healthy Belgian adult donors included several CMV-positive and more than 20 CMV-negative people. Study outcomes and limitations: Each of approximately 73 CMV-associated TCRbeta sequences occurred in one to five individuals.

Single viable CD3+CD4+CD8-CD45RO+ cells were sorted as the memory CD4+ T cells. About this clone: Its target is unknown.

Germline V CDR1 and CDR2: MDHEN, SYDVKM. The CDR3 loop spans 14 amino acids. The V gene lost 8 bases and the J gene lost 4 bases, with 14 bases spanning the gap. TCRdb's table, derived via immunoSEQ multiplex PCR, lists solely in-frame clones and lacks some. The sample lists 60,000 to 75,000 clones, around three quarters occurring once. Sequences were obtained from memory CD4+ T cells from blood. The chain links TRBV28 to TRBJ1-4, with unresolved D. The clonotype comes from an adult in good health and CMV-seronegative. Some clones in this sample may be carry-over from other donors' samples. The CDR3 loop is CASGLIWDNEKLFF. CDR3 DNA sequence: TGTGCCAGCGGACTGATTTGGGATAATGAAAAACTGTTTTTT.